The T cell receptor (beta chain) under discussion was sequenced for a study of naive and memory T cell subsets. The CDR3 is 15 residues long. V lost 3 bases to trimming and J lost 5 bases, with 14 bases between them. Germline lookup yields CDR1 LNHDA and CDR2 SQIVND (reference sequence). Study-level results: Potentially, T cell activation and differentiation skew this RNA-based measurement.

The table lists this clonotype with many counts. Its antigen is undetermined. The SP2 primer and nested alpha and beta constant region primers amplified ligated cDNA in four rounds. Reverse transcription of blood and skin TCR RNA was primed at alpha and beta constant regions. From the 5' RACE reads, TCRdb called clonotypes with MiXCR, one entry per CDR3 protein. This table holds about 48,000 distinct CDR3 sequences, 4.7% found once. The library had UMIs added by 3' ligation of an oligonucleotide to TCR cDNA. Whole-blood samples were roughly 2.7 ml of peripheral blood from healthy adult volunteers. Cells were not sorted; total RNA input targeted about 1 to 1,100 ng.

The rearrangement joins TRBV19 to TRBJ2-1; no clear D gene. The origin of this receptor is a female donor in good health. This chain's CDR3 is CASSIRAVLNNEQFF. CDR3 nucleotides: TGTGCCAGTAGTATTAGGGCAGTACTAAACAATGAGCAGTTCTTC.